This T cell receptor (beta chain) appears in the sequencing data of a study of T cell repertoires in cytomegalovirus infection. As for the study in general: Both CMV infection and a matching HLA type were indicated by public TCR beta signatures. Study-wide findings and caveats: Adding up the frequency of public TCR beta families identified people who carried CMV plus the relevant HLA. Predominance within the ex vivo response was attributable to HLA-C-restricted CMV-specific TCR beta clonotypes.

TCRdb passed the reads through MiXCR, listing each CDR3 protein once. This sample has approximately 700,000 distinct CDR3 sequences, with approximately 34% found just once. Concerning this clonotype itself: Antigen unknown.

CDR3 size: 14 residues. Germline V gives CDR1 SGHRS, CDR2 YFSETQ. V lost 0 bases and J lost 7, with 10 bases in between. This clonotype was sampled from a human donor in good health (CMV status not recorded). Some clones in this sample may be carry-over from other donors' samples. Input material: PBMCs. The genes are TRBV5-1 and TRBJ1-4; no definite D call. The CDR3 region has the DNA TGCGCCAGCAGCTTGGCCGGTCGGGGTGAAAAACTGTTTTTT. Its translation is CASSLAGRGEKLFF.